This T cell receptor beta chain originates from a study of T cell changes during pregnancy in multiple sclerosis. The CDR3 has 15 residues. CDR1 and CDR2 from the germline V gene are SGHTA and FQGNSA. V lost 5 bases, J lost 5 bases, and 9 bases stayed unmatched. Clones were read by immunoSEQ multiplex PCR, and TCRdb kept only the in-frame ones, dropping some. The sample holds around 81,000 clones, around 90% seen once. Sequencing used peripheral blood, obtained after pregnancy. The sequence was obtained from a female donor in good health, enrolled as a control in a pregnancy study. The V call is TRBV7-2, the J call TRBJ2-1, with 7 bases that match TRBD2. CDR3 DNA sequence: TGTGCCAGCAGCGTTACTAGCGAAAAACACAATGAGCAGTTCTTC. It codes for CASSVTSEKHNEQFF.